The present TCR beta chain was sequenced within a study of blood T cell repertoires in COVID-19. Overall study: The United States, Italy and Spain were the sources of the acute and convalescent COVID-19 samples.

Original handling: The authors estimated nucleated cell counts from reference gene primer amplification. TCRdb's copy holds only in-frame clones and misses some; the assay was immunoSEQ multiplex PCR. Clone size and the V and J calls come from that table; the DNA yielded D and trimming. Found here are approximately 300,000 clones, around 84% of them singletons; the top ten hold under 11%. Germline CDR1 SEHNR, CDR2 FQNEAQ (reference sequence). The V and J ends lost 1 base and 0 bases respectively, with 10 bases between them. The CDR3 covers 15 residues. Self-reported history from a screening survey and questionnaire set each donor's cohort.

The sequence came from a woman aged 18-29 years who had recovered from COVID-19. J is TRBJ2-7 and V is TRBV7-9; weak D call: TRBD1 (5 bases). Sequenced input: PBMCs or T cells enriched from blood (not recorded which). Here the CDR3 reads CASSLEGYRSYEQYF. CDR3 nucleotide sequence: TGTGCCAGCAGCTTAGAGGGGTACCGCTCCTACGAGCAGTACTTC. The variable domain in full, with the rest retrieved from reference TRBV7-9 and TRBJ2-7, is DTGVSQNPRHKITKRGQNVTFRCDPISEHNRLYWYRQTLGQGPEFLTYFQNEAQLEKSRLLSDRFSAERPKGSFSTLEIQRTEQGDSAMYLCASSLEGYRSYEQYFGPGTRLTVT.